A single TCR beta chain is shown here with its context. What this receptor recognizes is not known. No base quality values were provided; no much bigger clone lies one nucleotide off. This sample stems from a study of blood T cell repertoires in COVID-19 (TCRdb year 2020). Notes on the research overall: Samples covering the acute and convalescent phases of COVID-19 were provided by collaborators in the United States, Italy and Spain. The material from the prospective study consisted of cDNA or gDNA derived from T cells, B-cell-depleted T cells, or PBMCs. Subjects who had been exposed to COVID-19, were actively infected with it, or had recovered from it provided the deeply sampled blood TCRbeta repertoires that made up the dataset. The repertoires were released in a freely available public database meant as a resource for research on the immune response to SARS-CoV-2. The samples were drawn from the first 160 participants of the ongoing ImmuneRACE study and from some 1,300 subjects provided by 6 global collaborators. The sample metadata nearly always contained a de-identified subject ID, COVID-19 status, age in years and sex. Where HLA class I and class II types were available, the types were taken from metadata supplied by the sample provider, not from assay-based typing.

The research as a whole found: The quantity of clinical and demographic metadata differed by source and by participant and was supplied without curation.

Each collaborating institution followed its own protocols to collect whole blood in K2EDTA tubes. Collaborator samples were shipped for TCRbeta analysis as frozen whole blood, isolated PBMCs, or DNA extracted from either sample type. TCRbeta CDR3 regions were amplified from genomic DNA using the immunoSEQ Assay, a bias-controlled multiplex PCR. The published analysis was carried out like this. Nucleated cell counts per sample were estimated from amplification of reference gene primers within the assay. Sequence reads were collapsed and filtered to measure the absolute abundance of every unique TCRbeta CDR3 rearrangement. For each sample, productive Simpson clonality was calculated as the square root of Simpson's diversity index over productive rearrangements. TCRdb provides this immuneACCESS table in a form limited to in-frame rearrangements. Some clones are lacking; in checked studies, under half of them reflect an unresolved V gene, and why the rest are absent is not known. The D gene and trimming were derived from the DNA, and the V and J assignments and clone size from that table. In all, the sample holds approximately 150,000 clones, and roughly 80% of those were seen once. In total, the top ten clones hold roughly 9% of the sample.

Including the terminal cysteine and phenylalanine, the CDR3 comprises 14 residues. The retained sequence is limited to the CDR3, 42 bases, with the frame set at the first base. CDR1 and CDR2 are read off the germline V gene as MNHEY and SVGAGI. Germline trimming amounts to 2 bases on V and 6 bases on J, with 4 as the count of junction bases outside the gene matches. This clonotype was sampled from a woman aged 70 to 79 with acute or convalescent COVID-19. Specimen: peripheral blood. The receptor chain draws on TRBV6-5 and TRBJ1-3; TRBD1 matches 7 bases in the middle. CDR3 region: CASSYRGGVNTIYF. The nucleotides read TGTGCCAGCAGTTACAGAGGGGGCGTAAACACCATATATTTT.